This record covers a single T cell receptor beta chain. This entry is derived from a study of beta chain features in type 1 diabetes. Every isolated RNA sample was fully reverse transcribed, so sequencing captured expressed TCRB transcripts. Clones were sequenced by immunoSEQ multiplex PCR, and TCRdb holds only the in-frame ones, with some missing. The table shows 250,000 to 300,000 clones, with 8% occurring only once. Trimming took off 4 bases at V and 11 bases at J, with 12 bases between the two ends. The germline V gene encodes CDR1 SNHLY and CDR2 FYNNEI. This CDR3 spans 12 amino acids. The rearrangement links TRBV2 to TRBJ2-4, with D maybe TRBD1 (6 bases). The sample comprised central memory CD4+ T cells from blood. The receptor was derived from a woman younger than 30 in good health. For the CDR3, the DNA is TGTGCCAGCAGTGGGGGACAACGCCTTCAGTACTTC. Translation gives CASSGGQRLQYF.